The 3 T cell receptor beta chains below all came from one sample that was sequenced in a study of T cells after somatic rescue of genetic block. Produced via immunoSEQ multiplex PCR; TCRdb's table is partial and in-frame only. In the table there are approximately 58,000 clones, around 96% of which are singletons. Sequenced: peripheral blood mononuclear cells (PBMCs). Every receptor here comes from a child under two years old.

J is TRBJ2-1 and V is TRBV6-5; D unclear. Germline V gives CDR1 MNHEY, CDR2 SVGAGI. The CDR3 totals 13 residues. V lost 0 bases to trimming and J lost 4 bases, with 4 bases between them. CDR3 amino acids: CASSYSPYNEQFF. The CDR3 DNA reads as TGTGCCAGCAGTTACTCACCATACAATGAGCAGTTCTTC.

The chain carries TRBV5-4 and TRBJ1-1; D gene uncertain. CDR1 is SGHNT, CDR2 YYREEE, per germline (reference sequence). This CDR3 region has 12 residues. Trimming took 1 base from V and 11 from J, leaving 12 bases between them. The CDR3: CASSLNYPRAFF. In DNA, the CDR3 is TGTGCCAGCAGCTTGAACTACCCTAGGGCTTTCTTT.

The chain couples TRBV9 to TRBJ2-1; D may be TRBD2 (5 bases). Germline values: CDR1 SGDLS, CDR2 YYNGEE. V was clipped by 0 bases and J by 6 bases, with 7 bases between them. CDR3 length: 13 residues. CDR3 DNA: TGTGCCAGCAGCGTAGTAACTAGCAATGAGCAGTTCTTC. Amino acid sequence: CASSVVTSNEQFF.